Shown below are 30 T cell receptor beta chains from a single sample sequenced in a study of blood T cells in healthy people across ages. The second PCR ran about 6 to 12 cycles with a sample-barcoded 5' primer and J-beta primers. TCRdb ran MiXCR on the 5' RACE reads and lists one entry per CDR3 protein. The data show 550,000 to 600,000 distinct CDR3 sequences, approximately 27% seen once. Sample: blood. Source of these receptors: a woman between 65 and 79 years old in good health.

This chain connects TRBV7-2 to TRBJ2-5; D gene unclear. The germline V gene has CDR1 SGHTA and CDR2 FQGNSA. V gave up 3 bases and J gave up 1 base, with 9 bases separating them. This CDR3 is 14 amino acids long. The CDR3 here is CASSFGSAQETQYF. For the CDR3, the DNA is TGTGCCAGCAGCTTTGGTTCGGCCCAAGAGACCCAGTACTTC.

CDR3 sequence: CASSQVLATVGTEAFF. CDR3 nucleotides: TGCGCCAGCAGCCAAGTTTTAGCGACAGTGGGAACTGAAGCTTTCTTT. This rearrangement joins TRBV4-3 to TRBJ1-1; possible D gene TRBD1, 5 bases. This CDR3 has 16 amino acids. Germline loops: CDR1 LGHNA, CDR2 YSLEER. The V and J ends lost 1 base and 5 bases respectively, with 17 bases between them.

The rearrangement joins TRBV20-1 to TRBJ1-6, with 7 bases matching TRBD1. The CDR3 loop spans 14 amino acids. Germline loops: CDR1 DFQATT, CDR2 SNEGSKA (reference sequence). V shed 6 bases, J shed 5 bases, and the junction held 7 bases outside the gene matches. CDR3 region: CSAPTGNDNSPLHF. CDR3 in DNA: TGCAGTGCCCCGACAGGGAATGATAATTCACCCCTCCACTTT.

This clonotype has a handful of counts. The V and J genes are TRBV5-1 and TRBJ2-3; a possible D gene is TRBD1 (6 bases). CDR1 and CDR2 (germline): SGHRS, YFSETQ. Trimming took off 3 bases at V and 0 bases at J, with 14 bases between the two ends. The CDR3 is 16 amino acids. CDR3 nucleotides: TGCGCCAGCAGCTCCGAACAGGGCACTAGCACAGATACGCAGTATTTT. It specifies CASSSEQGTSTDTQYF.

In DNA form, the CDR3 reads TGTGCCAGCAGAAGGGATCCGGGGGCTAATGAAAAACTGTTTTTT. Translating it yields CASRRDPGANEKLFF. V is TRBV6-2 or TRBV6-3 and J is TRBJ1-4, with D perhaps matching TRBD1 (5 bases). The germline V gene has CDR1 MNHEY and CDR2 SVGEGT. Trimming took off 6 bases at V and 3 bases at J, with 14 bases between the two ends. This CDR3 comprises 15 residues.

This chain connects TRBV7-2 to TRBJ2-5; the D gene is possibly TRBD1 (7 bases). Germline V gene data show CDR1 as SGHTA and CDR2 as FQGNSA. Trimming removed 8 bases from V and 4 bases from J, with 11 bases in between. The CDR3 is 12 residues long. The CDR3 DNA is TGTGCCAGCGGGGGGACAGTAGAGACCCAGTACTTC. Residues: CASGGTVETQYF.

The chain uses TRBV9 and TRBJ1-4; D remains unclear. V lost 5 bases to trimming and J lost 0 bases, with 11 bases between them. The CDR3 runs to 15 residues. Germline V gene data show CDR1 as SGDLS and CDR2 as YYNGEE. The CDR3 loop reads CASSPDVTTNEKLFF. The CDR3 nucleotides are TGTGCCAGCAGTCCGGACGTAACAACTAATGAAAAACTGTTTTTT.

This sequence joins TRBV5-1 and TRBJ1-6, with unresolved D. The germline V gene has CDR1 SGHRS and CDR2 YFSETQ. Trimming stripped 5 bases from V and 10 bases from J, with 13 bases between. This CDR3 is built from 13 residues. In DNA, the CDR3 is TGCGCCAGCAGGGATAGGGTAGAGTCACCCCTCCACTTT. This sequence encodes CASRDRVESPLHF.

J is TRBJ2-7 and V is TRBV20-1; TRBD1 aligns across 8 bases. The CDR3 extends over 12 amino acids. Germline lookup yields CDR1 DFQATT and CDR2 SNEGSKA (reference sequence). V gave up 6 bases and J gave up 6 bases; unmatched junction bases: 7. The CDR3 is CSAPDRASEQYF. DNA for the CDR3: TGCAGTGCCCCGGACAGGGCGTCCGAGCAGTACTTC.

This rearrangement joins TRBV5-5 to TRBJ2-5, with D unresolved. CDR3 length equals 12 residues. CDR1 and CDR2 from the germline V gene are SGHKS and YYEKEE (reference sequence). Trimming left V 3 bases short and J 7 bases short, with 10 bases between. This CDR3 reads CASSSDLGTQYF. The CDR3 DNA reads as TGTGCCAGCAGCTCAGATCTCGGGACCCAGTACTTC.

A single count supports this clonotype. The rearrangement links TRBV6-2 or TRBV6-3 to TRBJ2-2; 9 bases fit TRBD1. This CDR3 has 15 residues. Germline trimming cut 8 bases from V and 4 bases from J; bases unmatched to any gene: 8. Germline V CDR1 and CDR2: MNHEY, SVGEGT. The CDR3 DNA reads TGTGCCAGCGGTGGGACAGGGTTTTTCACCGGGGAGCTGTTTTTT. The encoded protein is CASGGTGFFTGELFF.

The rearrangement uses TRBV7-2 and TRBJ2-1; TRBD1 agrees at 7 bases. Germline CDR1 is SGHTA and CDR2 is FQGNSA. CDR3 length equals 16 residues. The trim removed 5 bases at V and 0 bases at J, leaving 7 bases unmatched. CDR3 sequence reads: CASSARQGSSYNEQFF. The CDR3 DNA follows: TGTGCCAGCAGCGCAAGACAGGGAAGCTCCTACAATGAGCAGTTCTTC. Full variable domain (missing parts from reference TRBV7-2 and TRBJ2-1): GAGVSQSPSNKVTEKGKDVELRCDPISGHTALYWYRQSLGQGLEFLIYFQGNSAPDKSGLPSDRFSAERTGGSVSTLTIQRTQQEDSAVYLCASSARQGSSYNEQFFGPGTRLTVL.

In its sample, this clonotype was seen a few times. The J gene is TRBJ2-5, the V gene TRBV12-3 or TRBV12-4; D might be TRBD2 (6 bases). This CDR3 comprises 13 residues. V shed 6 bases and J shed 4 bases, with 12 bases lying between them. CDR3 nucleotides: TGTGCCAGCAGCCCGAACGGGGGAGAGACCCAGTACTTC. Translation: CASSPNGGETQYF.

The chain uses TRBV5-1 and TRBJ2-3; 8 bases match TRBD1. The CDR3 extends over 18 amino acids. Germline CDR1 SGHRS, CDR2 YFSETQ. V trimming: 4 bases; J trimming: 1 base; junction bases outside the gene matches: 14. The CDR3 loop is CASSPTGQGRAGTDTQYF. CDR3 nucleotide sequence: TGCGCCAGCAGCCCCACTGGACAGGGTCGAGCGGGCACAGATACGCAGTATTTT.

The gene calls are TRBV20-1 and TRBJ2-7; D is perhaps TRBD2 (5 bases). CDR1 and CDR2 from the germline V gene are DFQATT and SNEGSKA (reference sequence). The CDR3 contains 14 residues. The V gene lost 0 bases and the J gene lost 3 bases, with 12 bases spanning the gap. The CDR3 reads CSARDRTGYYEQYF. DNA for the CDR3: TGCAGTGCTAGAGATCGGACGGGGTACTACGAGCAGTACTTC.

This chain uses TRBV15 with TRBJ1-4; D is unclear. The length of the CDR3 is 14 residues. Germline V gene data show CDR1 as LNHNV and CDR2 as YYDKDF (reference sequence). V lost 0 bases and J lost 5, with 7 bases in between. CDR3 in DNA: TGTGCCACCAGCAGAGAACGACAAAATGAAAAACTGTTTTTT. Amino acids: CATSRERQNEKLFF. The full variable domain, completed using reference TRBV15 and TRBJ1-4, is DAMVIQNPRYQVTQFGKPVTLSCSQTLNHNVMYWYQQKSSQAPKLLFHYYDKDFNNEADTPDNFQSRRPNTSFCFLDIRSPGLGDTAMYLCATSRERQNEKLFFGSGTQLSVL.

The chain employs TRBV7-2 and TRBJ2-2; TRBD2 matches at 11 bases. This CDR3 is 15 amino acids long. V shed 6 bases, J shed 13 bases, and the junction held 13 bases outside the gene matches. Germline CDR1 reads SGHTA; CDR2 reads FQGNSA. CDR3 DNA: TGTGCCAGCAGTTATACCACTAGCGGGGGTAAAGGGCTGTTTTTT. It translates to CASSYTTSGGKGLFF.

V is TRBV12-3 or TRBV12-4 and J is TRBJ2-5, with D unclear. This CDR3 contains 15 residues. The germline V and J ends were trimmed by 4 bases and 2 bases, with 14 bases remaining between them. The CDR3 reads CASSSSSDNQETQYF. CDR3 sequence (DNA): TGTGCCAGCAGTTCTTCAAGCGACAATCAAGAGACCCAGTACTTC.

The chain employs TRBV29-1 and TRBJ2-5, with D perhaps TRBD1 (5 bases). The germline V gene encodes CDR1 SQVTM and CDR2 ANQGSEA. V gave up 3 bases and J gave up 1 base, with 15 bases separating them. The CDR3 is 15 residues long. CDR3 nucleotide sequence: TGCAGCGTTGAGAGAGTAGGGGCGATCCAAGAGACCCAGTACTTC. Translation: CSVERVGAIQETQYF. Full variable domain (missing parts from reference TRBV29-1 and TRBJ2-5): SAVISQKPSRDICQRGTSLTIQCQVDSQVTMMFWYRQQPGQSLTLIATANQGSEATYESGFVIDKFPISRPNLTFSTLTVSNMSPEDSSIYLCSVERVGAIQETQYFGPGTRLLVL.

The CDR3 coding sequence is TGCAGTGCTAGAGATCATGGTAGCAATGAGCAGTTCTTC. This codes for CSARDHGSNEQFF. The chain recombines TRBV20-1 with TRBJ2-1; D gene ambiguous. The length of the CDR3 is 13 residues. Germline values: CDR1 DFQATT, CDR2 SNEGSKA (reference sequence). V shed 0 bases and J shed 6 bases, with 9 bases lying between them.

The sample holds a few counts of this clonotype. The CDR3 loop is CATSREFSQGETQYF. CDR3 coding DNA: TGTGCCACCAGCAGAGAGTTTAGCCAGGGAGAGACCCAGTACTTC. The chain couples TRBV15 to TRBJ2-5, with D maybe TRBD1 (5 bases). Trimming shortened V by 0 bases and J by 4 bases, and 12 bases separated the two germline ends. The CDR3 has 15 residues. Germline CDR1 LNHNV, CDR2 YYDKDF (reference sequence).

This clonotype was observed a handful of times. The gene calls are TRBV7-9 and TRBJ2-5, with D perhaps TRBD2 (6 bases). This CDR3 has 15 amino acids. CDR1 and CDR2 from the germline V gene are SEHNR and FQNEAQ (reference sequence). Trimming shortened V by 4 bases and J by 5 bases, and 17 bases separated the two germline ends. Here the CDR3 reads CASSSNLGGWETQYF. In nucleotides, the CDR3 is TGTGCCAGCAGCTCCAACCTTGGAGGGTGGGAGACCCAGTACTTC.

This clonotype was seen more than once but under ten times. The rearrangement uses TRBV7-2 and TRBJ2-1; tentative D call: TRBD1 (5 bases). Trimming stripped 3 bases from V and 0 bases from J, with 9 bases between. Germline V gene data show CDR1 as SGHTA and CDR2 as FQGNSA. The CDR3 has 15 amino acids. DNA for the CDR3: TGTGCCAGCAGCTTTGAAGGGGTCTCCTACAATGAGCAGTTCTTC. Translated: CASSFEGVSYNEQFF. Using reference TRBV7-2 and TRBJ2-1 for the parts outside the CDR3, the full variable domain is GAGVSQSPSNKVTEKGKDVELRCDPISGHTALYWYRQSLGQGLEFLIYFQGNSAPDKSGLPSDRFSAERTGGSVSTLTIQRTQQEDSAVYLCASSFEGVSYNEQFFGPGTRLTVL.

Ten or more counts support this clonotype. The CDR3 region is CASSLEGLDYEQYF. As DNA, the CDR3 is TGCGCCAGCAGCTTGGAAGGACTTGACTACGAGCAGTACTTC. V and J are TRBV5-1 and TRBJ2-7; the D gene is possibly TRBD2 (5 bases). Germline CDR1 is SGHRS and CDR2 is YFSETQ. The CDR3 covers 14 residues. V was shortened by 0 bases and J by 3 bases, with 10 bases between the two germline ends.

V gene TRBV29-1 combines with J gene TRBJ1-4; D is ambiguous. V shed 4 bases and J shed 8 bases, with 14 bases lying between them. CDR1 and CDR2 from the germline V gene are SQVTM and ANQGSEA. The CDR3 runs to 13 residues. CDR3 sequence (DNA): TGCAGCGTTGCCGAGTCAGGAGGGGAAAAACTGTTTTTT. It codes for CSVAESGGEKLFF.

This clonotype appeared a few times. The rearrangement uses TRBV14 and TRBJ1-6, with 7 bases fitting TRBD1. The CDR3 sequence is 14 residues long. CDR1 and CDR2 (germline): SGHDN, FVKESK. J gave up 10 bases and V 5 bases, and 8 bases lay outside the gene matches. As DNA, the CDR3 is TGTGCCAGCAGCTCGACAGGGCAGGTCTCACCCCTCCACTTT. Translated: CASSSTGQVSPLHF.

This clonotype was seen a few times. V and J are TRBV7-2 and TRBJ2-5; perhaps TRBD2 as D (6 bases). Germline assignment: CDR1 SGHTA and CDR2 FQGNSA. The CDR3 totals 16 residues. The V and J ends lost 5 bases and 1 base respectively, with 17 bases between them. The chain's CDR3 is CASSEPLGGVQETQYF. CDR3 sequence (DNA): TGTGCCAGCAGCGAGCCCTTAGGCGGGGTCCAAGAGACCCAGTACTTC.

The sample holds a few counts of this clonotype. The V call is TRBV20-1, the J call TRBJ1-6; 8 bases match TRBD1. Germline V gives CDR1 DFQATT, CDR2 SNEGSKA (reference sequence). This CDR3 spans 16 amino acids. After removal of 3 bases from V and 7 bases from J, the junction contained 11 bases not matched to a gene. Here the CDR3 DNA reads TGCAGTGCTAGGCCTTCCGGGACAGGATTAAATTCACCCCTCCACTTT. Translated, it gives CSARPSGTGLNSPLHF.

This clonotype occurred a few times. The genes are TRBV29-1 and TRBJ1-2; a possible D gene is TRBD1 (5 bases). Germline lookup yields CDR1 SQVTM and CDR2 ANQGSEA. Trimming shortened V by 2 bases and J by 1 base, and 8 bases separated the two germline ends. The CDR3 sequence is 13 residues long. DNA for the CDR3: TGCAGCGTTGAACCCAGGGATAACTATGGCTACACCTTC. Translating it yields CSVEPRDNYGYTF.

V usage is TRBV20-1 and J usage is TRBJ1-2; TRBD1 matches at 7 bases. V shed 3 bases, J shed 1 base, and the junction held 5 bases outside the gene matches. Germline CDR1 DFQATT, CDR2 SNEGSKA (reference sequence). CDR3 length: 14 residues. The CDR3 reads CSASDRDVNYGYTF. In nucleotides, the CDR3 is TGCAGTGCTAGCGACAGGGACGTTAACTATGGCTACACCTTC.